The 28 T cell receptor beta chains reported below all come from one sample, sequenced in a study of blood T cell repertoires in COVID-19. Using immunoSEQ multiplex PCR, the repertoire was profiled, and TCRdb retains in-frame clones only, with some absent. In the table there are about 440,000 clones, 90% of which are singletons. Sequences were obtained from PBMCs or T cells enriched from blood (not recorded which). All receptors come from a man aged 18 to 29 who had recovered from COVID-19.

The rearrangement joins TRBV27 to TRBJ1-5, with 12 bases matching TRBD1. CDR1 is MNHEY, CDR2 SMNVEV, per germline (reference sequence). V lost 5 bases to trimming and J lost 6 bases; unmatched junction nucleotides: 8. CDR3 size: 16 residues. CDR3 DNA sequence: TGTGCCAGCAGTCCCATGGGACAGGGGGCGAGTCAGCCCCAGCATTTT. Translated: CASSPMGQGASQPQHF.

The chain has TRBV6-2 or TRBV6-3 and TRBJ2-2, with 10 bases lining up with TRBD2. Germline V CDR1 and CDR2: MNHEY, SVGEGT. Trimming removed 0 bases from V and 0 bases from J; junction bases left unmatched: 1. The CDR3 covers 17 residues. CDR3 sequence: CASSYSLAGANTGELFF. The CDR3 DNA reads as TGTGCCAGCAGTTACTCGCTAGCGGGGGCGAACACCGGGGAGCTGTTTTTT.

The CDR3 reads CASSFDRGVTYEQYF. CDR3 bases: TGTGCCAGCAGTTTTGACAGGGGAGTTACCTACGAGCAGTACTTC. The chain is built from TRBV6-5 and TRBJ2-7; 8 bases map to TRBD1. The CDR3 spans 15 residues. With 4 bases clipped from V and 2 bases from J, the junction kept 7 bases outside the gene matches. Germline assignment: CDR1 MNHEY and CDR2 SVGAGI.

The chain links TRBV7-8 to TRBJ2-1, with 9 positions matching TRBD1. This CDR3 contains 15 residues. J lost 4 bases, V lost 3 bases, and 4 bases had no gene match. Per the germline V gene, CDR1 is SGHVS and CDR2 is FQNEAQ. The DNA of the CDR3 is TGTGCCAGCAGCTTCCGGGACAGGGTGTACAATGAGCAGTTCTTC. This translates into CASSFRDRVYNEQFF.

The chain is built from TRBV9 and TRBJ2-7, with a tentative D call TRBD1 (5 bases). The V and J ends lost 4 bases and 7 bases respectively, with 24 bases between them. The CDR3 is 16 residues long. The germline gives CDR1 SGDLS, CDR2 YYNGEE. DNA for the CDR3: TGTGCCAGCAGCCCAGCAGGGATCACGCGAGTAAGGGAGCAGTACTTC. Its protein is CASSPAGITRVREQYF.

The V gene is TRBV30, the J gene TRBJ2-1; D remains unclear. This CDR3 has 11 residues. Between the trimmed V and J ends, which lost 0 bases and 12 bases, there was a span of 9 bases. Germline CDR1 GTSNPN, CDR2 SVGIG (reference sequence). For the CDR3, the DNA is TGTGCCTGGAGTGTTGTGCGGTTGCAGTTCTTC. Amino acids: CAWSVVRLQFF.

CDR3 DNA sequence: TGTGCCAGCAGTCCTCAGGGGGCCCCACCCTCTAACTATGGCTACACCTTC. Protein sequence: CASSPQGAPPSNYGYTF. This chain uses TRBV5-6 with TRBJ1-2; 8 nucleotides align to TRBD1. In germline, CDR1 is SGHDT, CDR2 YYEEEE. Losses at the gene ends were 5 bases for V and 0 bases for J; bases not matched to a gene: 12. The CDR3 contains 17 residues.

This clone showed up just a few times. This rearrangement joins TRBV4-2 to TRBJ2-4; D may be TRBD2 (6 bases). Trimming left V 1 base short and J 0 bases short, with 10 bases between. CDR1 LGHNA and CDR2 YNFKEQ come from the germline V gene. CDR3 length: 16 amino acids. CDR3 sequence (DNA): TGTGCCAGCAGCCAAGTGGGGACTCTAGCCAAAAACATTCAGTACTTC. It is translated as CASSQVGTLAKNIQYF.

J is TRBJ1-2 and V is TRBV6-5; no clear D gene. The CDR3 contains 14 residues. V gave up 6 bases and J gave up 1 base, with 12 bases separating them. Germline V gene lookup returns CDR1 MNHEY and CDR2 SVGAGI. This chain's CDR3 is CASSPVRVNYGYTF. The CDR3 DNA sequence: TGTGCCAGCAGCCCCGTTCGGGTTAACTATGGCTACACCTTC.

The chain links TRBV19 to TRBJ1-5; 8 bases fit TRBD1. The V gene's germline CDR1 is LNHDA and CDR2 SQIVND (reference sequence). The junction had 4 bases not matched to a gene; V was cut back by 8 bases and J by 4 bases. The CDR3 has 13 amino acids. The CDR3 is CASGTGRNQPQHF. In nucleotides, the CDR3 is TGTGCCAGTGGGACAGGCCGTAATCAGCCCCAGCATTTT.

This clone came up once. The gene calls are TRBV11-3 and TRBJ2-2; perhaps TRBD2 as D (6 bases). Trimming stripped 2 bases from V and 4 bases from J, with 14 bases between. Germline CDR1 is SGHNT and CDR2 is YENEEA. This CDR3 is 16 amino acids long. The CDR3 sequence is CASSLLGGIGTGELFF. The CDR3, as DNA: TGTGCCAGCAGCTTATTGGGCGGGATTGGCACCGGGGAGCTGTTTTTT.

This clone was seen a single time. This chain links TRBV5-3 with TRBJ1-5; D might be TRBD1 (5 bases). TRBV5-3 is an ORF, with its function uncertain. This CDR3 is built from 14 residues. Trimming shortened V by 4 bases and J by 5 bases, and 13 bases separated the two germline ends. CDR3 loop: CARSAGREYQPQHF. The DNA for the CDR3 is TGTGCCAGAAGCGCAGGGAGGGAGTATCAGCCCCAGCATTTT.

This clone was detected only a few times. V gene TRBV4-1 combines with J gene TRBJ2-2; 12 bases map to TRBD2. V dropped 3 bases and J dropped 7; count of bases not matched to a gene: 6. CDR3 size: 16 residues. The germline V gene has CDR1 MGHRA and CDR2 YSYEKL. CDR3 nucleotides: TGCGCCAGCAGCCACCTAGCGGGAGGGCCCGGCGGGGAGCTGTTTTTT. Protein: CASSHLAGGPGGELFF.

The chain carries TRBV27 and TRBJ2-3; TRBD2 aligns across 9 bases. The CDR3 contains 17 residues. Unmatched junction bases numbered 6, after V lost 2 bases and J lost 0 bases. Germline-derived CDR1 and CDR2 are MNHEY and SMNVEV (reference sequence). The CDR3 sequence is CASSLAGGPISTDTQYF. In DNA, the CDR3 is TGTGCCAGCAGTTTAGCGGGGGGGCCCATTAGCACAGATACGCAGTATTTT.

The genes are TRBV7-8 and TRBJ2-1; TRBD2 aligns across 8 bases. V shed 3 bases, J shed 4 bases, and the junction held 8 bases outside the gene matches. The CDR3 has 16 residues. CDR1 SGHVS and CDR2 FQNEAQ come from the germline V gene. The CDR3 is CASSFSGASGYNEQFF. The CDR3 DNA reads TGTGCCAGCAGCTTTAGCGGGGCTAGCGGATACAATGAGCAGTTCTTC.

This chain connects TRBV5-5 to TRBJ1-6, with D possibly matching TRBD1 (5 bases). The CDR3 covers 16 residues. Germline V lookup: CDR1 SGHKS, CDR2 YYEKEE (reference sequence). V lost 0 bases and J 5 bases, leaving 12 bases between the germline ends. CDR3 sequence: CASSLEGARNNSPLHF. CDR3 nucleotide sequence: TGTGCCAGCAGCTTGGAAGGGGCGCGGAATAATTCACCCCTCCACTTT.

V gene TRBV5-6 combines with J gene TRBJ1-2; D remains unclear. Per germline, CDR1 SGHDT and CDR2 YYEEEE. There are 15 residues in the CDR3. V was clipped by 2 bases and J by 4 bases, with 15 bases between them. The CDR3 reads CASSFIGDSLYGYTF. The CDR3 DNA reads TGTGCCAGCAGCTTTATCGGAGACTCCCTCTATGGCTACACCTTC. Full variable domain (missing parts from reference TRBV5-6 and TRBJ1-2): DAGVTQSPTHLIKTRGQQVTLRCSPKSGHDTVSWYQQALGQGPQFIFQYYEEEERQRGNFPDRFSGHQFPNYSSELNVNALLLGDSALYLCASSFIGDSLYGYTFGSGTRLTVV.

This CDR3 is CASSWTGGSLAAEAFF. Written as DNA, the CDR3 is TGTGCCAGCAGCTGGACAGGGGGCTCGCTGGCGGCTGAAGCTTTCTTT. The chain couples TRBV7-3 to TRBJ1-1, with 11 bases identical to TRBD1. Looked up from germline, CDR1 is SGHTA and CDR2 is FQGTGA. Losses at the gene ends were 4 bases for V and 6 bases for J; bases not matched to a gene: 10. The length of the CDR3 is 16 residues.

The V call is TRBV25-1, the J call TRBJ2-3; D gene uncertain. V was shortened by 4 bases and J by 4 bases, with 21 bases between the two germline ends. The CDR3 runs to 17 residues. Germline values: CDR1 MGHDK, CDR2 SYGVNS. The chain's CDR3 is CASSVLGGSLGPDTQYF. CDR3 bases: TGTGCCAGCAGTGTCCTGGGTGGTTCGCTTGGGCCAGATACGCAGTATTTT.

This rearrangement joins TRBV5-1 to TRBJ2-7; a weak D match, TRBD1 (8 bases). This CDR3 spans 14 amino acids. Trimming stripped 4 bases from V and 6 bases from J, with 17 bases between. The V gene's germline CDR1 is SGHRS and CDR2 YFSETQ. The CDR3 loop is CASSLPQGGGEQYF. The CDR3 DNA reads as TGCGCCAGCAGCCTACCACAGGGGGGGGGCGAGCAGTACTTC.

Details on this clone: The same CDR3 can be traced to other DNA sequences in this sample. The chain has TRBV19 and TRBJ1-5; D is perhaps TRBD1 (5 bases). V gave up 8 bases and J gave up 4 bases, with 9 bases separating them. The germline CDR1 and CDR2 sequences are LNHDA and SQIVND (reference sequence). The CDR3 runs 12 residues. The DNA of the CDR3 is TGTGCCAGTTCAGACAGAAATCAGCCCCAGCATTTT. Translated: CASSDRNQPQHF. Full variable domain (missing parts from reference TRBV19 and TRBJ1-5): DGGITQSPKYLFRKEGQNVTLSCEQNLNHDAMYWYRQDPGQGLRLIYYSQIVNDFQKGDIAEGYSVSREKKESFPLTVTSAQKNPTAFYLCASSDRNQPQHFGDGTRLSIL.

V is TRBV18 and J is TRBJ2-2; 9 positions agree with TRBD1. Unmatched junction bases numbered 8, after V lost 3 bases and J lost 3 bases. The germline V gene encodes CDR1 KGHSH and CDR2 LQKENI. The CDR3 is 17 amino acids. CDR3 loop: CASSPSTGDRDTGELFF. CDR3 sequence (DNA): TGTGCCAGCTCACCTTCGACCGGGGACAGGGACACCGGGGAGCTGTTTTTT.

CDR3 region: CASSRAGTFYREAFF. As DNA, the CDR3 is TGTGCCAGTAGCCGGGCCGGGACTTTTTATCGAGAAGCTTTCTTT. The rearrangement links TRBV19 to TRBJ1-1; D may be TRBD1 (5 bases). The CDR3 is 15 residues long. V was pared by 6 bases and J by 8 bases, with 22 bases between. Germline CDR1 is LNHDA and CDR2 is SQIVND (reference sequence).

V usage is TRBV29-1 and J usage is TRBJ2-7, with 13 bases aligning to TRBD2. V dropped 0 bases and J dropped 3; count of bases not matched to a gene: 8. This CDR3 has 17 residues. Per germline, CDR1 SQVTM and CDR2 ANQGSEA. The CDR3 sequence: CSVEEDGTSGAYYEQYF. For the CDR3, the DNA is TGCAGCGTTGAAGAAGATGGGACTAGCGGGGCATACTACGAGCAGTACTTC.

This chain connects TRBV6-5 to TRBJ1-6, with 7 nucleotides matching TRBD1. The CDR3 contains 15 residues. The germline gives CDR1 MNHEY, CDR2 SVGAGI. Trimming cost V 0 bases and J 8 bases; bases outside gene matches: 4. The CDR3 loop is CASSYSNRGDSPLHF. Here the CDR3 DNA reads TGTGCCAGCAGTTACTCGAACAGGGGTGATTCACCCCTCCACTTT.

CDR3 nucleotides: TGTGCCAGCAGTCCACAGGGAACCGGGGAGCTGTTTTTT. The encoded protein is CASSPQGTGELFF. The chain joins TRBV2 to TRBJ2-2, with D maybe TRBD1 (6 bases). V was trimmed by 5 bases and J by 5 bases, leaving 9 bases between them. Germline lookup yields CDR1 SNHLY and CDR2 FYNNEI. This CDR3 region has 13 residues.

The chain uses TRBV5-6 and TRBJ2-7; 12 positions agree with TRBD2. Germline V lookup: CDR1 SGHDT, CDR2 YYEEEE. V lost 0 bases, J lost 5 bases, and 6 bases stayed unmatched. The CDR3 covers 16 residues. In DNA form, the CDR3 reads TGTGCCAGCAGCTTGGTGTCTAGCGGGAGGGCCCACGAGCAGTACTTC. Its translation is CASSLVSSGRAHEQYF.

The chain is built from TRBV2 and TRBJ2-3, with D hard to call. The CDR3 length is 14 residues. With 4 bases removed from V and 2 bases from J, the gap between germline ends came to 10 bases. Germline V gene data show CDR1 as SNHLY and CDR2 as FYNNEI. The CDR3 region has the DNA TGTGCCAGCAGTGGTGGTCACTCCACAGATACGCAGTATTTT. Translating it yields CASSGGHSTDTQYF.